Below are 5 T cell receptor beta chains sequenced from a single sample in a study of control samples from healthy donors and cancer patients. Repertoires were generated with immunoSEQ multiplex PCR, while TCRdb's copy carries only in-frame clones and drops some. Of 200,000 to 250,000 clones listed, 90% to 95% are singletons. Sample: blood. These TCRs come from a man aged 50 or older in good health.

V gene TRBV5-8 combines with J gene TRBJ2-5; weak D call: TRBD1 (5 bases). Germline assignment: CDR1 SGHTS and CDR2 YDEGEE. This CDR3 is 13 amino acids long. V was clipped by 6 bases and J by 2 bases, with 11 bases between them. The CDR3 nucleotides read TGTGCCAGCACCCCAGGGCTGCAAGAGACCCAGTACTTC. Amino acid sequence: CASTPGLQETQYF.

This clone was counted a single time. The chain links TRBV6-5 to TRBJ2-3; 9 nucleotides line up with TRBD2. The CDR3 extends over 15 amino acids. The V gene's germline CDR1 is MNHEY and CDR2 SVGAGI. The V gene end was trimmed by 5 bases and the J gene end by 4 bases; junction bases not matched to a gene: 7. CDR3 in amino acids: CASSLKAGGSDTQYF. In DNA, the CDR3 is TGTGCCAGCAGTCTGAAAGCGGGGGGTTCAGATACGCAGTATTTT.

This clone was observed once. The chain links TRBV10-3 to TRBJ1-1; TRBD1 agrees at 8 bases. This CDR3 region has 15 residues. CDR1 is ENHRY and CDR2 is SYGVKD in the germline V gene. V trimming: 0 bases; J trimming: 1 base; junction bases outside the gene matches: 1. As DNA, the CDR3 is TGTGCCATCAGTGAGTCCACAGGGGGGAACACTGAAGCTTTCTTT. Amino acids: CAISESTGGNTEAFF.

This chain joins TRBV30 and TRBJ2-7; TRBD1 agrees at 8 bases. CDR1 is GTSNPN, CDR2 SVGIG, per germline (reference sequence). The V gene end was trimmed by 1 base and the J gene end by 2 bases; junction bases not matched to a gene: 4. There are 14 residues in the CDR3. CDR3 in amino acids: CAWSDGTGTYEQYF. CDR3 coding DNA: TGTGCCTGGAGTGACGGGACAGGTACCTACGAGCAGTACTTC. Together with reference TRBV30 and TRBJ2-7, the CDR3 gives the full variable domain: SQTIHQWPATLVQPVGSPLSLECTVEGTSNPNLYWYRQAAGRGLQLLFYSVGIGQISSEVPQNLSASRPQDRQFILSSKKLLLSDSGFYLCAWSDGTGTYEQYFGPGTRLTVT.

V is TRBV12-5 and J is TRBJ1-1; 9 positions agree with TRBD1. The germline gives CDR1 LGHNT, CDR2 FRNRAP. The CDR3 has 12 amino acids. With 1 base clipped from V and 10 bases from J, the junction kept 1 base outside the gene matches. CDR3 region: CASGLEGQGAFF. The CDR3 region has the DNA TGTGCTAGTGGTTTGGAGGGACAGGGAGCTTTCTTT.